This passage covers 10 T cell receptor beta chains from one sample sequenced in a study of T-cell memory formation after mild COVID-19. TCRdb reprocessed the 5' RACE reads with MiXCR, giving one entry per CDR3 protein. There are about half a million distinct CDR3 sequences in the sample; about 18% occur only once, and approximately 13% lies in the top ten. The source material was PBMCs or a T cell subset sorted from them (not recorded which). Every receptor here comes from an adult woman who had mild COVID-19 (a few samples of this study predate the infection). Cell type and time point are not known.

This clonotype was seen repeatedly, ten times or more. The rearrangement joins TRBV11-2 to TRBJ2-2, with 7 bases aligning to TRBD2. With V trimmed by 5 bases and J by 2 bases, 5 bases remained unmatched. CDR3 length: 15 amino acids. The germline gives CDR1 SGHAT, CDR2 FQNNGV. The CDR3 reads CASSTGTINTGELFF. CDR3 nucleotides: TGTGCCAGCAGCACCGGGACTATAAACACCGGGGAGCTGTTTTTT.

This CDR3 reads CASSLTGGRNPQHF. The CDR3 DNA sequence: TGTGCCAGCAGCCTTACAGGAGGTCGCAATCCCCAGCATTTT. The chain carries TRBV7-9 and TRBJ1-5, with D tentatively TRBD1 (5 bases). The V gene's germline CDR1 is SEHNR and CDR2 FQNEAQ (reference sequence). The CDR3 length is 14 residues. V lost 5 bases and J 10 bases, leaving 18 bases between the germline ends.

This chain links TRBV5-8 with TRBJ1-2; D is undetermined. Between the trimmed V and J ends, which lost 2 bases and 1 base, there was a span of 9 bases. The CDR3 has 14 residues. Germline V CDR1 and CDR2: SGHTS, YDEGEE. The CDR3 loop reads CASSLGGYNYGYTF. The DNA of the CDR3 is TGTGCCAGCAGCTTAGGTGGCTATAACTATGGCTACACCTTC.

This clonotype appeared many times. V and J are TRBV12-3 or TRBV12-4 and TRBJ1-1; D is possibly TRBD1 (6 bases). V was shortened by 4 bases and J by 0 bases, with 12 bases between the two germline ends. The CDR3 totals 15 residues. CDR3 amino acids: CASSWGGRVNTEAFF. DNA for the CDR3: TGTGCCAGCAGTTGGGGGGGCAGGGTGAACACTGAAGCTTTCTTT.

This clonotype was detected only a few times. The chain couples TRBV7-3 to TRBJ2-1, with 13 bases matching TRBD2. The germline V gene encodes CDR1 SGHTA and CDR2 FQGTGA. V shed 5 bases, J shed 5 bases, and the junction held 3 bases outside the gene matches. The CDR3 extends over 15 amino acids. For the CDR3, the DNA is TGTGCCAGCAGCCCACTAGCGGGGGGGCACAATGAGCAGTTCTTC. Translation gives CASSPLAGGHNEQFF.

This chain connects TRBV27 to TRBJ2-7, with TRBD2 matching over 10 bases. The CDR3 totals 18 residues. Germline V lookup: CDR1 MNHEY, CDR2 SMNVEV (reference sequence). Trimming removed 0 bases from V and 3 bases from J; junction bases left unmatched: 11. Written as DNA, the CDR3 is TGTGCCAGCAGTTTATCGTTACTAGCGGGACCTCCTGGCTACGAGCAGTACTTC. Translating it yields CASSLSLLAGPPGYEQYF.

This clonotype was picked up a small number of times. The V gene is TRBV29-1, the J gene TRBJ2-7; D tentatively reads TRBD1 or TRBD2 (5 bases each). CDR3 size: 11 residues. Trimming pared 8 bases from V and 5 bases from J, leaving 13 bases between. The germline CDR1 and CDR2 sequences are SQVTM and ANQGSEA. CDR3 in DNA: TGCAGCAGAGCCGGGACCCACGAGCAGTACTTC. This codes for CSRAGTHEQYF.

This clonotype has more than one count but fewer than ten. J is TRBJ1-2 and V is TRBV5-6, with 8 positions matching TRBD1. This CDR3 has 14 residues. CDR1 and CDR2 from the germline V gene are SGHDT and YYEEEE. V lost 2 bases, J lost 4 bases, and 4 bases stayed unmatched. CDR3 nucleotide sequence: TGTGCCAGCAGCTTACAACAGGGGGTCTATGGCTACACCTTC. The encoded protein is CASSLQQGVYGYTF. Drawing the rest from reference TRBV5-6 and TRBJ1-2, the complete variable domain is DAGVTQSPTHLIKTRGQQVTLRCSPKSGHDTVSWYQQALGQGPQFIFQYYEEEERQRGNFPDRFSGHQFPNYSSELNVNALLLGDSALYLCASSLQQGVYGYTFGSGTRLTVV.

The sample holds a few counts of this clonotype. The rearrangement joins TRBV6-5 to TRBJ1-5; D might be TRBD1 (5 bases). Germline CDR1 and CDR2: MNHEY and SVGAGI. The ends were cut back, 6 bases at V and 7 bases at J, with 16 bases in the middle. CDR3 length: 14 amino acids. The DNA of the CDR3 is TGTGCCAGCAGGCGTAGGGGTGGAGACCAGCCCCAGCATTTT. Translating gives CASRRRGGDQPQHF.

This clonotype was observed a handful of times. This chain joins TRBV7-8 and TRBJ2-3; 9 bases line up with TRBD1. J lost 4 bases, V lost 5 bases, and 10 bases had no gene match. This CDR3 has 16 amino acids. The germline V gene has CDR1 SGHVS and CDR2 FQNEAQ. The CDR3 nucleotides are TGTGCCAGCAGCCTGAGGGACAGGGTGGGGGCAGATACGCAGTATTTT. It codes for CASSLRDRVGADTQYF. The whole variable domain, filled in from reference TRBV7-8 and TRBJ2-3, reads GAGVSQSPRYKVAKRGQDVALRCDPISGHVSLFWYQQALGQGPEFLTYFQNEAQLDKSGLPSDRFFAERPEGSVSTLKIQRTQQEDSAVYLCASSLRDRVGADTQYFGPGTRLTVL.